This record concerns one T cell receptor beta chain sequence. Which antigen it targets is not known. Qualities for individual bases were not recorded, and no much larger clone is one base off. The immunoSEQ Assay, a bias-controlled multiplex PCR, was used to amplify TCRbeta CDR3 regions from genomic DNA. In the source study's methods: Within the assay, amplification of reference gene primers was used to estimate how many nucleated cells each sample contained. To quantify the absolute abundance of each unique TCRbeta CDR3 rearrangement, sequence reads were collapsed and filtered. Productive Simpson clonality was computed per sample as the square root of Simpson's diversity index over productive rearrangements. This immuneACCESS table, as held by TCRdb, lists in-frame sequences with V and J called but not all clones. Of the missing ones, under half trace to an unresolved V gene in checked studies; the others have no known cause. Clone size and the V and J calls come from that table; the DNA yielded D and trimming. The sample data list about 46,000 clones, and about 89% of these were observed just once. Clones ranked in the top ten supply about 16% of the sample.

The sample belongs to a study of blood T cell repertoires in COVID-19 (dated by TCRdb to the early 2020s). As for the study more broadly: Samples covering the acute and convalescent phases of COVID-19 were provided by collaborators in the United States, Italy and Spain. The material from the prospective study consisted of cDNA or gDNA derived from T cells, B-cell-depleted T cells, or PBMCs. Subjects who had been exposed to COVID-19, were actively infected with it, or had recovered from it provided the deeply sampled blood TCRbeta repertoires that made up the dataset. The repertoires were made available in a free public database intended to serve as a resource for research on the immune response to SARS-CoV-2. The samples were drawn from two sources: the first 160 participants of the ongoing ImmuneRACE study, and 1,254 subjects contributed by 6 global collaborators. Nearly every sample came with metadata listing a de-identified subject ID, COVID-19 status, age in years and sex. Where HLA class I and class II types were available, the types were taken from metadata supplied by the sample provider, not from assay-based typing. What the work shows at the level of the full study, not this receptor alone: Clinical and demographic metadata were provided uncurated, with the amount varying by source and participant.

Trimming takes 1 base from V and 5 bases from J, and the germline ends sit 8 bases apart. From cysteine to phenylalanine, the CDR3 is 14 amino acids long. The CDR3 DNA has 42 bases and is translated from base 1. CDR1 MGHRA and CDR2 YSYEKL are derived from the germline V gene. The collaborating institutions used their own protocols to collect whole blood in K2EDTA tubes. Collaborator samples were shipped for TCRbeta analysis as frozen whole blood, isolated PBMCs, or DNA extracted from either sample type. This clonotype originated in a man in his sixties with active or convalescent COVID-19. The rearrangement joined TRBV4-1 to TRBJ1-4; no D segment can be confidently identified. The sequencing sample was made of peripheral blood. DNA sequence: TGCGCCAGCAGCCAAGGATGGCAGAATGAAAAACTGTTTTTT. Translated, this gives CASSQGWQNEKLFF.